One T cell receptor (beta chain) is described in this entry. Its specificity is unknown. The data derive from a study of T-cell reconstitution after alpha-beta-depleted transplantation in children. General study results and limits: When one year had passed after transplant, most T-cell counts and diversity came from newly produced T cells. Reportedly, alpha-beta T cells present about two months post-transplant originated from several hundred expanded clones of graft origin. Where some patients showed high TCRbeta diversity at day 60, it came from recipient T cells and thymic progenitors that had survived.

V was shortened by 6 bases and J by 2 bases, with 17 bases between the two germline ends. Germline assignment: CDR1 SNHLY and CDR2 FYNNEI. The CDR3 has 16 residues. Preparation of the TCRbeta library involved a method that used unique molecular identifiers. TCRdb used MiXCR to reprocess the PCR reads, holding one entry per CDR3 protein. The sample gives about 78,000 distinct CDR3 sequences, roughly 15% of which show up once; about 25% is in the top ten. This sequence joins TRBV2 and TRBJ1-5; possibly TRBD1 for D (6 bases). The sequence was obtained from a male patient aged 2-15 years who had a stem cell transplant for acute lymphoblastic leukemia, so the T cells may come from the graft donor. The sequenced sample was PBMCs, mostly from graft donor cells, obtained 180 days after TCRalphabeta/CD19-depleted stem cell transplant. CDR3 DNA sequence: TGTGCCAGCAGCGGGGGGGGCCCTAGGGGCAATCAGCCCCAGCATTTT. It translates to CASSGGGPRGNQPQHF.